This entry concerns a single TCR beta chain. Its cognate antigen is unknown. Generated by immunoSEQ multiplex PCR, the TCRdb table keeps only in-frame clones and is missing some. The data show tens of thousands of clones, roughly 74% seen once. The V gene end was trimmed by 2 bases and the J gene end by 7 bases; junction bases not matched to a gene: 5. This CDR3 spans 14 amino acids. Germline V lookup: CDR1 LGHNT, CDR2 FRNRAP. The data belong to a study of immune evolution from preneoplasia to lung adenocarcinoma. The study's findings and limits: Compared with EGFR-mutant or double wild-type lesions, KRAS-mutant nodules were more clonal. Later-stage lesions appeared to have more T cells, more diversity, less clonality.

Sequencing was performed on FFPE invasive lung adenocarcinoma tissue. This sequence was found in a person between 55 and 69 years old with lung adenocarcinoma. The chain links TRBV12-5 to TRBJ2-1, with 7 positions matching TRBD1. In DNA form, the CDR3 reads TGTGCTAGTGGTTTGCCGGGACAGATAAATGAGCAGTTCTTC. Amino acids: CASGLPGQINEQFF.